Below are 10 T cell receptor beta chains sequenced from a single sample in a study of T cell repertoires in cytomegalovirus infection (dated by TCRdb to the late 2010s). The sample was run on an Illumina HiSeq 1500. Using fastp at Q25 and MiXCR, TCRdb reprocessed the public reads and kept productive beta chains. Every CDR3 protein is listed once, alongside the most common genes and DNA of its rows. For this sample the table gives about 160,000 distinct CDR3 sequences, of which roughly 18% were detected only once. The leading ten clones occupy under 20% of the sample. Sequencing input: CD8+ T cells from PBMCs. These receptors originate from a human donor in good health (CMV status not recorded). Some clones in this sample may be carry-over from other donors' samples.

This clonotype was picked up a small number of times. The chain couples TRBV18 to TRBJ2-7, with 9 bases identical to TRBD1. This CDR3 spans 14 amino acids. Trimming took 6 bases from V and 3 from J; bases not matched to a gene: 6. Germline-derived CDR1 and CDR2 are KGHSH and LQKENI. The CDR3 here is CASSIRDRVYEQYF. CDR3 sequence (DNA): TGTGCCAGCTCCATCCGGGACAGGGTCTACGAGCAGTACTTC.

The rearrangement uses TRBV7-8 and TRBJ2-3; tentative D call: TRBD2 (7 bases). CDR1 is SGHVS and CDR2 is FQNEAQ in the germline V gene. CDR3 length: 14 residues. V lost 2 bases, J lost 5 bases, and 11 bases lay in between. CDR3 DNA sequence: TGTGCCAGCAGCTTAAGAGGGGGGGGAGATACGCAGTATTTT. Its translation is CASSLRGGGDTQYF.

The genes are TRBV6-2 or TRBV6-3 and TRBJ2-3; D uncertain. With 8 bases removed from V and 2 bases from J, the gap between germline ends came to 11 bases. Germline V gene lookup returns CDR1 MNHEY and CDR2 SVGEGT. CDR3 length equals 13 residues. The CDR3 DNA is TGTGCCAGCTGGTCCGAGGTCACAGATACGCAGTATTTT. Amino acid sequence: CASWSEVTDTQYF.

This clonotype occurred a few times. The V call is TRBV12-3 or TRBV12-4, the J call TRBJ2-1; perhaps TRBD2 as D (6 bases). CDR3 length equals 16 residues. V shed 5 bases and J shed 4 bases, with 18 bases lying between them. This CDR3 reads CASSTPAGTLYNEQFF. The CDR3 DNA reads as TGTGCCAGCAGTACCCCTGCAGGGACTTTATACAATGAGCAGTTCTTC.

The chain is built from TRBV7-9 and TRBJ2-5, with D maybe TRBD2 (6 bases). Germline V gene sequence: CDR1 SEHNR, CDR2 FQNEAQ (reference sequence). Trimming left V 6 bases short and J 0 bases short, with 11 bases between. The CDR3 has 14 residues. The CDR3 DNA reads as TGTGCCAGCAGTAATAGGGACTACCAAGAGACCCAGTACTTC. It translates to CASSNRDYQETQYF.

The DNA of the CDR3 is TGCAGTGCAAGGAGTGTCGGGACCGCTTACAATGAGCAGTTCTTC. The encoded protein is CSARSVGTAYNEQFF. The gene calls are TRBV20-1 and TRBJ2-1; D is perhaps TRBD1 or TRBD2 (5 bases each). The V end was cut by 6 bases, the J end by 4 bases, with 19 bases between. This CDR3 is 15 amino acids long. From germline, CDR1 is DFQATT and CDR2 SNEGSKA (reference sequence).

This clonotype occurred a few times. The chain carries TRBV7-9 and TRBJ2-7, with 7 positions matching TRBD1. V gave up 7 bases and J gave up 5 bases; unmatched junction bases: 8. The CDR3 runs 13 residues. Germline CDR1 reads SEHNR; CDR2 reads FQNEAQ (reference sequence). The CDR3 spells CASTGTEVNEQYF. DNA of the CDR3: TGTGCCAGCACCGGGACAGAAGTGAACGAGCAGTACTTC.

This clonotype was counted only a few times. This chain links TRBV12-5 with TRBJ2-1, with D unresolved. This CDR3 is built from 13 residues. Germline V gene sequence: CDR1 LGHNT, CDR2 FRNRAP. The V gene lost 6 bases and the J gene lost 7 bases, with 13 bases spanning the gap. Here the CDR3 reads CASGPPAQNEQFF. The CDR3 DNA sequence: TGTGCTAGTGGGCCACCCGCACAGAATGAGCAGTTCTTC. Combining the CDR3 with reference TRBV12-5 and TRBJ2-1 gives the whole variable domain DARVTQTPRHKVTEMGQEVTMRCQPILGHNTVFWYRQTMMQGLELLAYFRNRAPLDDSGMPKDRFSAEMPDATLATLKIQPSEPRDSAVYFCASGPPAQNEQFFGPGTRLTVL.

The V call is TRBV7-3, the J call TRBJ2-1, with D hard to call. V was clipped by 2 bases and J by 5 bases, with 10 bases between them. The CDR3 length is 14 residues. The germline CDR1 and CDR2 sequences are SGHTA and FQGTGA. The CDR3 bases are TGTGCCAGCAGCTTACCAGGACGAAACAATGAGCAGTTCTTC. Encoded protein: CASSLPGRNNEQFF. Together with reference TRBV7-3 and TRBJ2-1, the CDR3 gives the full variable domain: GAGVSQTPSNKVTEKGKYVELRCDPISGHTALYWYRQSLGQGPEFLIYFQGTGAADDSGLPNDRFFAVRPEGSVSTLKIQRTERGDSAVYLCASSLPGRNNEQFFGPGTRLTVL.

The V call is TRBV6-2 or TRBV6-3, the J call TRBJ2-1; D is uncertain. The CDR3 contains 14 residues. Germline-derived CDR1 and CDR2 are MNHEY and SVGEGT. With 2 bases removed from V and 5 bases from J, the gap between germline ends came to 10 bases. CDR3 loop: CASSYPDSNNEQFF. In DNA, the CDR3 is TGTGCCAGCAGTTACCCCGACTCTAACAATGAGCAGTTCTTC.